The source of this T cell receptor (beta chain) is a study of cytotoxic CD8 clonotypes in ibrutinib-treated CLL. Study-wide points: Clonality increased at ibrutinib response and stayed stable in sustained remission. At progression, however, it fell back toward baseline.

About this clone itself: Its antigen is unidentified.

Libraries were prepared by immunoSEQ multiplex PCR; TCRdb keeps only in-frame clonotypes and omits some of them. The data show about 43,000 clones, 60% to 80% seen once. CDR1 is KGHSH, CDR2 LQKENI, per germline. The CDR3 spans 15 residues. After removal of 3 bases from V and 3 bases from J, the junction contained 7 bases not matched to a gene. This TCR derives from a human donor with chronic lymphocytic leukemia. The V call is TRBV18, the J call TRBJ1-1; 7 nucleotides line up with TRBD1. The source material was PBMCs, sampled after 12 months of ibrutinib treatment. In DNA form, the CDR3 reads TGTGCCAGCTCACCGTCGACAGGGAGGGACACTGAAGCTTTCTTT. The encoded protein is CASSPSTGRDTEAFF.